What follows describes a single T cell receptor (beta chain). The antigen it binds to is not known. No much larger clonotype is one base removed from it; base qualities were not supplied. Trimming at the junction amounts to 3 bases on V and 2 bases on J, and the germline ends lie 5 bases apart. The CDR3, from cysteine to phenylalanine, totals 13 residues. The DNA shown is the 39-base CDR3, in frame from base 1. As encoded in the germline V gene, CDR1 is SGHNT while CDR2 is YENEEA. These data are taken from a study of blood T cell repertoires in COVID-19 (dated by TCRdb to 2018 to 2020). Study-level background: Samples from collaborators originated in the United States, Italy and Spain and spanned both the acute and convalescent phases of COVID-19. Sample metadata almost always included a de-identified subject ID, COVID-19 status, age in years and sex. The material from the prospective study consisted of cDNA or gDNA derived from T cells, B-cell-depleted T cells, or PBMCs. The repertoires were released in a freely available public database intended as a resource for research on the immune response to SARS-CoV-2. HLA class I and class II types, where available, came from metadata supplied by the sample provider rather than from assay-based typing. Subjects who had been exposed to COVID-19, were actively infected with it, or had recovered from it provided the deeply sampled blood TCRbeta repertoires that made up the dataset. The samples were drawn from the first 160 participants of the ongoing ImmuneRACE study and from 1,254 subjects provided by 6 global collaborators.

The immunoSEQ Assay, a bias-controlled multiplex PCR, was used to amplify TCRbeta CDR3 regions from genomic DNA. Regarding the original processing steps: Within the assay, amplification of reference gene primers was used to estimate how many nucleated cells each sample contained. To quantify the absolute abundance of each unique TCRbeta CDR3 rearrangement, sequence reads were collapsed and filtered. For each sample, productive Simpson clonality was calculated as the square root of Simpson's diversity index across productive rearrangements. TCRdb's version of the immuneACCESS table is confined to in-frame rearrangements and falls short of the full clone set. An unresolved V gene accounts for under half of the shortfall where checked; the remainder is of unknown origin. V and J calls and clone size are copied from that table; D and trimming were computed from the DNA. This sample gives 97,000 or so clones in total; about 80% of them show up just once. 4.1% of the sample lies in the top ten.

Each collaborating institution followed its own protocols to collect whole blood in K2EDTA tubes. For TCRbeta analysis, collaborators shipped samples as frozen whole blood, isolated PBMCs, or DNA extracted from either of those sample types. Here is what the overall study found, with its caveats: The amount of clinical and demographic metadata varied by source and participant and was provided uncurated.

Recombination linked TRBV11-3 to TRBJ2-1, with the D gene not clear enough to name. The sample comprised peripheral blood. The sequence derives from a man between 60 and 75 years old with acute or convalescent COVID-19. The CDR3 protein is CASSLAAYNEQFF. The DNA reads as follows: TGTGCCAGCAGCTTGGCAGCCTACAATGAGCAGTTCTTC.